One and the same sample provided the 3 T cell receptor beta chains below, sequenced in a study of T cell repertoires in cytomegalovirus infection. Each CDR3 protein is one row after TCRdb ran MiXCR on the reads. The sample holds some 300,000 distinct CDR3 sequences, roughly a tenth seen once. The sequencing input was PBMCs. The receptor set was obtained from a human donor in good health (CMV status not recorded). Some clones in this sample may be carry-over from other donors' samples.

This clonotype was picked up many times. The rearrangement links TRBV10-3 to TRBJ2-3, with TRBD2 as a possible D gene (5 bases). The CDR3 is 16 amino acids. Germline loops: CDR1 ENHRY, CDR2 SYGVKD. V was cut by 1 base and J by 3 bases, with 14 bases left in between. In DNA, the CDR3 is TGTGCCATCAGTGAGTATGCGGGCGGTACGACAGATACGCAGTATTTT. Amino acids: CAISEYAGGTTDTQYF.

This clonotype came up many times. The CDR3 sequence is CASSTRGDEQFF. The CDR3 bases are TGTGCCAGCAGTACTAGGGGGGATGAGCAGTTCTTC. V usage is TRBV12-3 or TRBV12-4 and J usage is TRBJ2-1, with D perhaps being TRBD1 or TRBD2 (6 bases each). This CDR3 spans 12 amino acids. Trimming cost V 5 bases and J 8 bases, with 10 bases left between them.

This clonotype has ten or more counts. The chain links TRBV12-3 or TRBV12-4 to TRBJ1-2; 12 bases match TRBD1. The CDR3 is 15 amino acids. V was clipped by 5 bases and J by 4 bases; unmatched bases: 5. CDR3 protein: CASSTGTGGSYGYTF. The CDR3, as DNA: TGTGCCAGCAGTACAGGGACAGGGGGCAGCTATGGCTACACCTTC.